Presented here are 28 T cell receptor beta chains from one specimen sequenced in a study of T cell repertoires in cytomegalovirus infection. These receptors' targets are unknown. A single record per CDR3 protein comes from TCRdb applying MiXCR to the reads. This table holds approximately 910,000 distinct CDR3 sequences, roughly 30% found once. The sample here was cultured CD8+ T cells from PBMCs, taken from culture after CMV antigen stimulation. All receptors come from a human donor in good health (CMV status not recorded). Some clones in this sample may be carry-over from other donors' samples.

Details on this clonotype: A much larger clone lies a single base off, so this may be a read error. The V gene is TRBV12-3 or TRBV12-4, the J gene TRBJ1-5; no clear D. V was pared by 5 bases and J by 11 bases, with 13 bases between. CDR3 length equals 12 residues. CDR3 loop: CASSLPKRSQHF. The CDR3 DNA reads TGTGCCAGCAGTCTACCTAAAAGGTCCCAGCATTTT.

This clonotype was detected a few times. V is TRBV7-9 and J is TRBJ2-5; no clear D gene. Trimming removed 10 bases from V and 7 bases from J, with 13 bases in between. Germline lookup yields CDR1 SEHNR and CDR2 FQNEAQ (reference sequence). CDR3 length: 11 amino acids. The CDR3: CATYTAGTQYF. CDR3 sequence (DNA): TGTGCCACATACACCGCCGGGACCCAGTACTTC.

The chain has TRBV20-1 and TRBJ2-7; D unclear. CDR3 length equals 13 residues. CDR1 and CDR2 from the germline V gene are DFQATT and SNEGSKA (reference sequence). V lost 0 bases to trimming and J lost 0 bases, with 6 bases between them. The chain's CDR3 is CSARDAHSYEQYF. The DNA for the CDR3 is TGCAGTGCTAGAGATGCACACTCCTACGAGCAGTACTTC.

This clonotype has a handful of counts. This sequence joins TRBV7-9 and TRBJ2-2; no reliable D call. Germline V gene data show CDR1 as SEHNR and CDR2 as FQNEAQ (reference sequence). V lost 3 bases to trimming and J lost 5 bases, with 13 bases between them. The CDR3 totals 15 residues. The CDR3 loop reads CASSFSYAPTGELFF. CDR3 bases: TGTGCCAGCAGCTTCTCGTACGCCCCTACCGGGGAGCTGTTTTTT.

This clonotype was detected ten times or more. This chain uses TRBV27 with TRBJ2-1, with 10 bases lining up with TRBD2. Germline V gene data show CDR1 as MNHEY and CDR2 as SMNVEV (reference sequence). V shed 3 bases, J shed 4 bases, and the junction held 6 bases outside the gene matches. This CDR3 comprises 16 residues. The CDR3 sequence is CASSFLSGGPYNEQFF. Here the CDR3 DNA reads TGTGCCAGCAGTTTCCTTAGCGGGGGGCCGTACAATGAGCAGTTCTTC.

V gene TRBV24-1 combines with J gene TRBJ2-3; no reliable D call. The CDR3 consists of 13 residues. From germline, CDR1 is KGHDR and CDR2 SFDVKD. Trimming pared 4 bases from V and 3 bases from J, leaving 7 bases between. CDR3 nucleotide sequence: TGTGCCACCAGTGAGTGGGTTACAGATACGCAGTATTTT. The encoded protein is CATSEWVTDTQYF.

This clonotype was recorded a few times. This chain connects TRBV9 to TRBJ2-1; D may be TRBD1 (6 bases). Germline-derived CDR1 and CDR2 are SGDLS and YYNGEE. The ends were cut back, 0 bases at V and 3 bases at J, with 10 bases in the middle. The length of the CDR3 is 15 residues. The DNA of the CDR3 is TGTGCCAGCAGCGTAGCAGGGGACCACTACAATGAGCAGTTCTTC. Encoded protein: CASSVAGDHYNEQFF.

The genes are TRBV25-1 and TRBJ1-2; D is uncertain. The germline gives CDR1 MGHDK, CDR2 SYGVNS. Between the trimmed V and J ends, which lost 2 bases and 3 bases, there was a span of 16 bases. This CDR3 has 16 amino acids. The CDR3 protein is CASSEENTDSYYGYTF. CDR3 sequence (DNA): TGTGCCAGCAGTGAAGAGAACACCGATTCATACTATGGCTACACCTTC.

The V gene is TRBV4-1, the J gene TRBJ1-2; D gene ambiguous. Germline lookup yields CDR1 MGHRA and CDR2 YSYEKL. CDR3 length equals 15 residues. V lost 4 bases to trimming and J lost 0 bases, with 12 bases between them. This chain's CDR3 is CASSRLEGANYGYTF. The CDR3 bases are TGCGCCAGCAGCCGCCTAGAGGGAGCTAACTATGGCTACACCTTC.

The chain links TRBV7-1 to TRBJ1-5; D might be TRBD1 (6 bases). TRBV7-1 is an ORF; its function is uncertain. V was trimmed by 7 bases and J by 7 bases, leaving 26 bases between them. This CDR3 spans 17 amino acids. CDR3 loop: CASTPGVRGALKQPQHF. The CDR3 region has the DNA TGTGCCAGCACCCCGGGCGTACGGGGGGCTCTTAAGCAGCCCCAGCATTTT.

The chain joins TRBV5-3 to TRBJ2-1; TRBD1 is a possible D gene (6 bases). TRBV5-3 is an ORF; its function is uncertain. V lost 8 bases to trimming and J lost 8 bases, with 23 bases between them. The CDR3 consists of 15 residues. The chain's CDR3 is CASSYRVGVGDEQFF. CDR3 bases: TGTGCCAGCAGTTACAGGGTAGGCGTGGGCGATGAGCAGTTCTTC.

This clonotype has ten or more counts. The chain carries TRBV11-2 and TRBJ2-1; D not certain. Germline CDR1 reads SGHAT; CDR2 reads FQNNGV. V lost 2 bases to trimming and J lost 0 bases, with 11 bases between them. CDR3 size: 16 residues. The CDR3 here is CASSLRVLSSYNEQFF. The CDR3 DNA follows: TGTGCCAGCAGCTTAAGGGTCTTAAGCTCCTACAATGAGCAGTTCTTC.

The sample holds a few counts of this clonotype. DNA for the CDR3: TGTGCCAGCAGCGACGGACTACAAGAGACCCAGTACTTC. It specifies CASSDGLQETQYF. J is TRBJ2-5 and V is TRBV9, with D possibly matching TRBD2 (6 bases). The CDR3 has 13 residues. CDR1 and CDR2 from the germline V gene are SGDLS and YYNGEE. V lost 3 bases and J lost 2, with 8 bases in between. Looking up the rest from reference TRBV9 and TRBJ2-5 gives the full variable domain: DSGVTQTPKHLITATGQRVTLRCSPRSGDLSVYWYQQSLDQGLQFLIQYYNGEERAKGNILERFSAQQFPDLHSELNLSSLELGDSALYFCASSDGLQETQYFGPGTRLLVL.

The chain couples TRBV4-3 to TRBJ2-1; the D is unclear. The V gene lost 0 bases and the J gene lost 7 bases, with 13 bases spanning the gap. The CDR3 totals 15 residues. CDR1 LGHNA and CDR2 YSLEER come from the germline V gene. CDR3 residues: CASSQDRLTGNEQFF. The CDR3, as DNA: TGCGCCAGCAGCCAAGATCGGCTCACCGGGAATGAGCAGTTCTTC.

The rearrangement uses TRBV27 and TRBJ2-2, with D perhaps matching TRBD1 or TRBD2 (5 bases each). Trimming cost V 3 bases and J 4 bases, with 15 bases left between them. Germline loops: CDR1 MNHEY, CDR2 SMNVEV (reference sequence). CDR3 length: 16 amino acids. As DNA, the CDR3 is TGTGCCAGCAGTTTGTCGTGGGGGTGGCGCACCGGGGAGCTGTTTTTT. Protein: CASSLSWGWRTGELFF.

This clonotype showed up just a few times. The gene calls are TRBV11-3 and TRBJ2-1; TRBD1 agrees at 7 bases. In germline, CDR1 is SGHNT, CDR2 YENEEA. The CDR3 contains 14 residues. V gave up 2 bases and J gave up 9 bases; unmatched junction bases: 7. The CDR3 coding sequence is TGTGCCAGCAGCTTAAACAGGGGTAAGGGTGAGCAGTTCTTC. Translation gives CASSLNRGKGEQFF.

This clonotype has just a few counts. V and J are TRBV3-1 and TRBJ2-1, with 7 positions matching TRBD2. After removal of 0 bases from V and 1 base from J, the junction contained 15 bases not matched to a gene. CDR3 length equals 20 residues. The germline CDR1 and CDR2 sequences are LGHDT and YNNKEL (reference sequence). The CDR3 sequence: CASSQEALGVGTTSYNEQFF. The CDR3 DNA is TGTGCCAGCAGCCAAGAAGCTCTGGGGGTCGGGACTACGTCCTACAATGAGCAGTTCTTC.

The genes are TRBV11-2 and TRBJ2-3; 12 bases line up with TRBD2. Per germline, CDR1 SGHAT and CDR2 FQNNGV. V trimming: 5 bases; J trimming: 1 base; junction bases outside the gene matches: 4. The CDR3 has 16 amino acids. The DNA for the CDR3 is TGTGCCAGCAGCGACCGACTAGCGGGGGGCACAGATACGCAGTATTTT. Its protein is CASSDRLAGGTDTQYF.

The CDR3 nucleotides are TGCGCCAGCAGCCCTACGACAGATTCCAACACTGAAGCTTTCTTT. Translating gives CASSPTTDSNTEAFF. J is TRBJ1-1 and V is TRBV4-1, with a possible D match to TRBD1 (5 bases). Germline V CDR1 and CDR2: MGHRA, YSYEKL. The CDR3 sequence is 15 residues long. V was pared by 4 bases and J by 2 bases, with 14 bases between.

This clonotype has a handful of counts. The rearrangement uses TRBV19 and TRBJ2-2, with 10 nucleotides matching TRBD2. The CDR3 sequence is 17 residues long. The V gene's germline CDR1 is LNHDA and CDR2 SQIVND (reference sequence). The trim removed 3 bases at V and 7 bases at J, leaving 11 bases unmatched. The CDR3 nucleotides read TGTGCCAGTAGTATCAGCGGGGGGGCCTCCAGGGACGGGGAGCTGTTTTTT. Translation gives CASSISGGASRDGELFF.

A remark on this clonotype: A read error is possible here, since a much larger clone lies one base away. The chain has TRBV7-3 and TRBJ2-3, with 8 bases matching TRBD2. CDR3 length equals 15 residues. Per germline, CDR1 SGHTA and CDR2 FQGTGA. The CDR3: CTSSLTGGQTDTQYF. DNA of the CDR3: TGTACCAGCAGCTTAACGGGGGGGCAGACAGATACGCAGTATTTT.

This chain uses TRBV7-8 with TRBJ1-4; D is uncertain. CDR3 length: 15 amino acids. Germline lookup yields CDR1 SGHVS and CDR2 FQNEAQ. V gave up 1 base and J gave up 3 bases, with 9 bases separating them. Here the CDR3 DNA reads TGTGCCAGCAGCTTAGTCCCGGGGTCTAATGAAAAACTGTTTTTT. Its protein product is CASSLVPGSNEKLFF.

The CDR3 coding sequence is TGTGCCAGCACCATTGAGGGGGGGGAGCTGTTTTTT. It is translated as CASTIEGGELFF. The gene calls are TRBV5-4 and TRBJ2-2; D is perhaps TRBD1 or TRBD2 (5 bases each). The V gene's germline CDR1 is SGHNT and CDR2 YYREEE (reference sequence). Trimming pared 6 bases from V and 8 bases from J, leaving 11 bases between. This CDR3 spans 12 amino acids.

This chain joins TRBV5-6 and TRBJ1-2, with D possibly TRBD1 on 6 matching bases. The V gene's germline CDR1 is SGHDT and CDR2 YYEEEE. The CDR3 is 14 residues long. V shed 4 bases and J shed 7 bases, with 17 bases lying between them. The chain's CDR3 is CASSRGTNLGGYTF. CDR3 DNA sequence: TGTGCCAGCAGCCGCGGGACAAATCTGGGTGGCTACACCTTC.

The chain uses TRBV7-2 and TRBJ1-2; tentatively, D is TRBD1 (6 bases). The V end lost 5 bases, the J end lost 3 bases, and 16 bases lay between the germline ends. The length of the CDR3 is 15 residues. Germline V lookup: CDR1 SGHTA, CDR2 FQGNSA. CDR3 in DNA: TGTGCCAGCAGCCCTCCTGGGGGCAGTCACTATGGCTACACCTTC. Its translation: CASSPPGGSHYGYTF.

The V call is TRBV27, the J call TRBJ2-2; D is unresolved. Trimming left V 5 bases short and J 0 bases short, with 13 bases between. Germline V gene sequence: CDR1 MNHEY, CDR2 SMNVEV (reference sequence). This CDR3 spans 16 amino acids. The CDR3 region is CASSQSPGANTGELFF. The CDR3 nucleotides read TGTGCCAGCAGTCAGTCACCTGGGGCGAACACCGGGGAGCTGTTTTTT.

This clonotype was detected ten times or more. V gene TRBV7-6 combines with J gene TRBJ1-5; tentative D call: TRBD1 (5 bases). The CDR3 loop spans 15 amino acids. The V end lost 4 bases, the J end lost 3 bases, and 13 bases lay between the germline ends. The V gene's germline CDR1 is SGHVS and CDR2 FNYEAQ. The chain's CDR3 is CASSSIDSPNQPQHF. The CDR3 DNA reads TGTGCCAGCAGCTCTATTGACAGCCCCAATCAGCCCCAGCATTTT.

This clonotype has more than one count but fewer than ten. The chain combines TRBV24-1 with TRBJ2-1; D unclear. This CDR3 has 13 amino acids. V shed 1 base and J shed 12 bases, with 12 bases lying between them. Germline values: CDR1 KGHDR, CDR2 SFDVKD. CDR3 sequence: CATSDLGQIGQFF. The CDR3 coding sequence is TGTGCCACCAGTGATTTAGGCCAGATAGGGCAGTTCTTC.